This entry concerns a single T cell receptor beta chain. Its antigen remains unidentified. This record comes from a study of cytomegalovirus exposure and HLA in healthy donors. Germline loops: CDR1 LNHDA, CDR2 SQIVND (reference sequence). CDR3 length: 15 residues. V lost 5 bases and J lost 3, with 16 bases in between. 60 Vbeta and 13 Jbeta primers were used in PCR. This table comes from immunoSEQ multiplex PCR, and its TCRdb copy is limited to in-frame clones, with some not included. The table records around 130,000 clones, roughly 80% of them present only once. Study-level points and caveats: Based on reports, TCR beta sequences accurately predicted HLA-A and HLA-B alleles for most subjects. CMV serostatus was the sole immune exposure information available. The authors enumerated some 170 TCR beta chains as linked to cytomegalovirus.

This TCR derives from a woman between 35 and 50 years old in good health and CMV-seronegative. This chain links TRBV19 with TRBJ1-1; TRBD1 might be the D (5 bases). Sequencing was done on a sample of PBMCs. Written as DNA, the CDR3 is TGTGCCAGTAGTCCACAGGCCCCGGGTGACACTGAAGCTTTCTTT. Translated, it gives CASSPQAPGDTEAFF.